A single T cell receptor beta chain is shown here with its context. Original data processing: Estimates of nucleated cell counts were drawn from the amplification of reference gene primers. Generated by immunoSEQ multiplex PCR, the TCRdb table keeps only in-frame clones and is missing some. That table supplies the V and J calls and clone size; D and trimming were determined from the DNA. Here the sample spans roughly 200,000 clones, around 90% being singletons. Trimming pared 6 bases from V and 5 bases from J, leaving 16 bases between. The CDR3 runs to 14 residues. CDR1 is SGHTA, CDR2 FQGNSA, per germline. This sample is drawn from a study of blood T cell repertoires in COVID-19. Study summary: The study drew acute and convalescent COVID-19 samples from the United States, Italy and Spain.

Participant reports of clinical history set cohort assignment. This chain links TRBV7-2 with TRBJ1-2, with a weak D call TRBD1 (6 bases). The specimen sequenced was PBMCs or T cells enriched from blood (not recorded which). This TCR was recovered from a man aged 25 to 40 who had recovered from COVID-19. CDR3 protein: CASSSDRRAYGYTF. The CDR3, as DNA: TGTGCCAGCAGTTCCGACAGGAGAGCATATGGCTACACCTTC.